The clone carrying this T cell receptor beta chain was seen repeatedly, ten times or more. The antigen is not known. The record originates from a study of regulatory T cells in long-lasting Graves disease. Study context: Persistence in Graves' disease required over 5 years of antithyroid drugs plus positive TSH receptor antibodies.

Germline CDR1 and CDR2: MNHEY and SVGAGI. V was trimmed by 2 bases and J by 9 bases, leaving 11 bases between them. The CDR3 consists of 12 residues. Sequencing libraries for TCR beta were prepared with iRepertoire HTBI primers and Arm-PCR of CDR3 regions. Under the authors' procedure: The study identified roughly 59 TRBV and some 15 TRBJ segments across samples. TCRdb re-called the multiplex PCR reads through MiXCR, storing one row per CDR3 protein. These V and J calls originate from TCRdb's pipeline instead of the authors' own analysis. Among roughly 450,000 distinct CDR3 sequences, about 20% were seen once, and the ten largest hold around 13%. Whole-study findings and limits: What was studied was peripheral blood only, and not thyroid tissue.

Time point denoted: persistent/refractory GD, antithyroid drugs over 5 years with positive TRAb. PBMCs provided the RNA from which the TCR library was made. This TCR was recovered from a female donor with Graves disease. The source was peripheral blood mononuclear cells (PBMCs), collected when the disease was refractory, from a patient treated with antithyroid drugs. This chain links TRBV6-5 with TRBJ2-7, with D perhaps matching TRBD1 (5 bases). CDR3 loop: CASSYGAGLQYF. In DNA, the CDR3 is TGTGCCAGCAGTTACGGAGCAGGGCTGCAGTACTTC.